Presented here are 11 T cell receptor beta chains from one specimen sequenced in a study of cytomegalovirus exposure and HLA in healthy donors. The data were produced by immunoSEQ multiplex PCR, yet TCRdb's version contains in-frame clones alone and is incomplete. The top ten clones hold just under 9% of a sample with approximately 140,000 clones, roughly 86% of them seen once. Sequencing was performed on PBMCs. The receptors were gathered from a man aged 18-30 years in good health and CMV-seropositive.

The chain recombines TRBV7-8 with TRBJ2-5; TRBD2 agrees at 11 bases. V trimming: 1 base; J trimming: 5 bases; junction bases outside the gene matches: 12. The CDR3 sequence is 18 residues long. From germline, CDR1 is SGHVS and CDR2 FQNEAQ. The CDR3 region has the DNA TGTGCCAGCAGCTTAGAGGGGGAAACTAGCGGGGGAGATGAGACCCAGTACTTC. Translation: CASSLEGETSGGDETQYF.

This clone has a single count. The CDR3 is CASLWDGGVPQETQYF. In DNA, the CDR3 is TGTGCCAGCCTGTGGGACGGGGGAGTTCCTCAAGAGACCCAGTACTTC. V gene TRBV2 combines with J gene TRBJ2-5; tentative D call: TRBD2 (6 bases). Germline V gives CDR1 SNHLY, CDR2 FYNNEI. V gave up 8 bases and J gave up 2 bases, with 21 bases separating them. This CDR3 has 16 amino acids.

The chain uses TRBV5-4 and TRBJ1-6; D not resolved. CDR3 length equals 17 residues. Trimming shortened V by 3 bases and J by 9 bases, and 22 bases separated the two germline ends. Per the germline V gene, CDR1 is SGHNT and CDR2 is YYREEE (reference sequence). This CDR3 reads CASSSLSAGSFGSPLHF. The CDR3 region has the DNA TGTGCCAGCAGCTCGCTCTCCGCGGGTTCGTTCGGTTCACCCCTCCACTTT.

This clone appeared once. V is TRBV14 and J is TRBJ2-2, with TRBD1 identical over 9 bases. The CDR3 consists of 15 residues. With V trimmed by 1 base and J by 4 bases, 1 base remained unmatched. The germline gives CDR1 SGHDN, CDR2 FVKESK. The CDR3 region has the DNA TGTGCCAGCAGCCAAGGGACAGGGGTCACCGGGGAGCTGTTTTTT. Encoded protein: CASSQGTGVTGELFF.

The chain recombines TRBV18 with TRBJ2-1, with 12 positions matching TRBD2. Germline V gene data show CDR1 as KGHSH and CDR2 as LQKENI. Trimming cost V 0 bases and J 8 bases; bases outside gene matches: 5. The CDR3 contains 16 residues. For the CDR3, the DNA is TGTGCCAGCTCACCACCGGGCCTAGCGGGAGGGGATGAGCAGTTCTTC. This encodes CASSPPGLAGGDEQFF.

This chain connects TRBV30 to TRBJ1-6; 11 bases fit TRBD1. Germline lookup yields CDR1 GTSNPN and CDR2 SVGIG (reference sequence). The CDR3 extends over 17 amino acids. The V and J ends lost 0 bases and 10 bases, in that order; junction bases with no gene match: 11. The CDR3 DNA is TGTGCCTGGAGTGTATGGACAGGGGGCTTTCGGAGCTCACCCCTCCACTTT. It yields the protein CAWSVWTGGFRSSPLHF. The whole variable domain, filled in from reference TRBV30 and TRBJ1-6, reads SQTIHQWPATLVQPVGSPLSLECTVEGTSNPNLYWYRQAAGRGLQLLFYSVGIGQISSEVPQNLSASRPQDRQFILSSKKLLLSDSGFYLCAWSVWTGGFRSSPLHFGNGTRLTVT.

This clone has at least ten counts. The chain combines TRBV6-5 with TRBJ2-1, with 9 bases matching TRBD2. V lost 2 bases and J lost 4; bases outside the gene matches: 6. Germline loops: CDR1 MNHEY, CDR2 SVGAGI. This CDR3 contains 16 residues. This CDR3 is CASSYAPGLAYNEQFF. In DNA, the CDR3 is TGTGCCAGCAGTTACGCACCGGGACTAGCTTACAATGAGCAGTTCTTC.

The V call is TRBV13, the J call TRBJ1-2, with TRBD1 identical over 9 bases. There are 17 residues in the CDR3. V was clipped by 5 bases and J by 0 bases; unmatched bases: 10. Germline V lookup: CDR1 PRHDT, CDR2 FYEKMQ (reference sequence). The DNA for the CDR3 is TGTGCCAGCAGCCCCCGGGACAGGGTGAGGACTAACTATGGCTACACCTTC. Protein sequence: CASSPRDRVRTNYGYTF.

The chain links TRBV5-8 to TRBJ1-1; unclear D gene. Trimming left V 0 bases short and J 0 bases short, with 6 bases between. The CDR3 has 14 residues. The germline V gene has CDR1 SGHTS and CDR2 YDEGEE. The CDR3 is CASSLGPMNTEAFF. The CDR3 nucleotides read TGTGCCAGCAGCTTGGGGCCGATGAACACTGAAGCTTTCTTT.

This clone has more than one count but fewer than ten. CDR3 bases: TGTGCCAGCAGCTTAGTGGGCGACGGCTACACCTTC. Translation: CASSLVGDGYTF. The rearrangement joins TRBV7-9 to TRBJ1-2; D not resolved. Germline V gives CDR1 SEHNR, CDR2 FQNEAQ (reference sequence). This CDR3 is 12 amino acids long. Trimming stripped 1 base from V and 8 bases from J, with 8 bases between.

This clone was seen just once. The V call is TRBV14, the J call TRBJ2-7, with TRBD1 identical over 8 bases. The germline gives CDR1 SGHDN, CDR2 FVKESK. The CDR3 has 17 residues. V shed 1 base, J shed 6 bases, and the junction held 14 bases outside the gene matches. For the CDR3, the DNA is TGTGCCAGCAGCCAAGCCTCCCGACAGGGGAATCGGGGCGAGCAGTACTTC. It translates to CASSQASRQGNRGEQYF.